Listed below are T cell receptor beta chains from one sample, sequenced in a study of radiotherapy plus CTLA-4 blockade in lung cancer. Profiled with immunoSEQ multiplex PCR; TCRdb holds only in-frame clones, not every one. Altogether roughly 71,000 clones are present, roughly 80% being singletons, with the ten largest covering more than 7%. The specimen was peripheral blood, collected from a patient treated with radiotherapy plus ipilimumab. The origin of the receptors is a human donor with non-small cell lung cancer who had a complete response to radiotherapy plus ipilimumab. Both conserved end residues are part of each CDR3. The D gene is left open where the match is weak. Clone size is not always given. Where it is, it says once, few, many or a class for expanded clones.

.	TRBJ1-5	TRBV5-5	.	CASSLAVSNQPQHF	TGTGCCAGCAGCTTGGCAGTCAGCAATCAGCCCCAGCATTTT
few	TRBJ1-5	TRBV6-1	.	CASSEDLLGTPQHF	TGTGCCAGCAGTGAAGACCTTCTCGGAACGCCCCAGCATTTT
.	TRBJ2-3	TRBV4-3	TRBD2	CASSLWTSGNSDTQYF	TGCGCCAGCAGCCTTTGGACTAGCGGGAACTCAGATACGCAGTATTTT
.	TRBJ1-1	TRBV9	.	CASNRPPRKDEAFF	TGTGCCAGCAACCGCCCCCCCAGGAAAGATGAAGCTTTCTTT
once	TRBJ2-2	TRBV12-5	TRBD1	CASGQGALGGELFF	TGTGCTAGTGGCCAGGGGGCGCTGGGCGGGGAGCTGTTTTTT
.	TRBJ1-2	TRBV5-5	.	CASSSIRQTNYGYTF	TGTGCCAGCAGCTCCATCCGACAGACTAACTATGGCTACACCTTC
.	TRBJ2-1	TRBV6-6	TRBD2	CASRQLAGVRDEQFF	TGTGCCAGCAGACAACTAGCGGGAGTCCGGGATGAGCAGTTCTTC
.	TRBJ1-1	TRBV6-5	.	CASIQGIGRATEAFF	TGTGCCAGCATCCAGGGAATCGGCAGGGCCACTGAAGCTTTCTTT
once	TRBJ2-5	TRBV7-8	.	CASSPWALGTETQYF	TGTGCCAGCAGCCCTTGGGCCCTTGGAACGGAGACCCAGTACTTC
.	TRBJ2-3	TRBV4-2	.	CASSQDLGASTDTQYF	TGTGCCAGCAGCCAAGATCTGGGGGCCAGCACAGATACGCAGTATTTT
.	TRBJ1-4	TRBV30	.	CAWSVTGEKLFF	TGTGCCTGGAGTGTTACAGGGGAAAAACTGTTTTTT
medium-sized	TRBJ1-1	TRBV18	.	CASSPSGGQAEAFF	TGTGCCAGCTCACCATCAGGAGGACAAGCTGAAGCTTTCTTT
.	TRBJ1-1	TRBV19	.	CASSIGGPLADTEAFF	TGTGCCAGTAGTATTGGAGGACCTCTGGCAGACACTGAAGCTTTCTTT
.	TRBJ2-1	TRBV20-1	.	CSALSGIGQFF	TGCAGTGCTCTATCGGGAATTGGGCAGTTCTTC
.	TRBJ2-2	TRBV10-1	.	CASSLDGAARELFF	TGCGCCAGCAGTCTCGACGGAGCCGCCCGGGAGCTGTTTTTT
.	TRBJ2-1	TRBV4-1	TRBD2	CASSPEAGGRDEQFF	TGCGCCAGCAGCCCGGAAGCGGGGGGCCGGGATGAGCAGTTCTTC
.	TRBJ2-3	TRBV10-3	TRBD2	CAISESGTSGLRTDTQYF	TGTGCCATCAGTGAGTCAGGTACTAGCGGGCTACGCACAGATACGCAGTATTTT